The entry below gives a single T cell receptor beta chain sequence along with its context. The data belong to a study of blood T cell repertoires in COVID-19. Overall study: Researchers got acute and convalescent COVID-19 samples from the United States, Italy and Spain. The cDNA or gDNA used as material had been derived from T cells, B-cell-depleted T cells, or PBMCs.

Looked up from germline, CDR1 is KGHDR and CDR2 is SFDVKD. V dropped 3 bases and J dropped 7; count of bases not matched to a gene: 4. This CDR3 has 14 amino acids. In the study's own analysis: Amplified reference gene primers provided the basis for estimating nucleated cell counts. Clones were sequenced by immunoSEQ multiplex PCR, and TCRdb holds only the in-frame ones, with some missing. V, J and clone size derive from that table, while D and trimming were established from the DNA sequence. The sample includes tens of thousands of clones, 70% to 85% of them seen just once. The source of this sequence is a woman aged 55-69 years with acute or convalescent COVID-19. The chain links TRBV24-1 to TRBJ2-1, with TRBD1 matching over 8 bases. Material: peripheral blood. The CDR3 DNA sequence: TGTGCCACCAGTGATACCCGGGACAGGAATGAGCAGTTCTTC. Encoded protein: CATSDTRDRNEQFF.